Each of the 5 T cell receptor beta chains below was sequenced from the same sample in a study of T cells in Graves' hyperthyroidism and ophthalmopathy. There were TCR beta CDR3 regions amplified from RNA transcripts. In the first-round RT-PCR of the TCR CDR3, the HTBI primer set was used. MiXCR, applied by TCRdb to the multiplex PCR reads, yields one record per CDR3 protein. The sample lists around 520,000 distinct CDR3 sequences; approximately 14% were seen once. The specimen was blood. The receptors come from a woman aged 40 to 55 with Graves' hyperthyroidism.

The sample holds many counts of this clonotype. V usage is TRBV20-1 and J usage is TRBJ1-6; TRBD1 aligns across 9 bases. Trimming cost V 6 bases and J 7 bases; bases outside gene matches: 4. Germline V gene sequence: CDR1 DFQATT, CDR2 SNEGSKA (reference sequence). The CDR3 spans 13 residues. CDR3: CSAPDRGNSPLHF. The CDR3 nucleotides read TGCAGTGCCCCGGACAGGGGCAATTCACCCCTCCACTTT.

This clonotype has ten or more counts. V gene TRBV5-1 combines with J gene TRBJ2-7; 7 nucleotides match TRBD1. The CDR3 sequence is 14 residues long. Germline values: CDR1 SGHRS, CDR2 YFSETQ. V gave up 3 bases and J gave up 2 bases; unmatched junction bases: 5. The CDR3 loop reads CASSSGTVTYEQYF. The CDR3 nucleotides read TGCGCCAGCAGCTCCGGGACAGTAACCTACGAGCAGTACTTC.

The chain carries TRBV24-1 and TRBJ1-5; TRBD1 agrees at 9 bases. The germline CDR1 and CDR2 sequences are KGHDR and SFDVKD. V gave up 4 bases and J gave up 4 bases; unmatched junction bases: 7. CDR3 length equals 16 residues. The CDR3, as DNA: TGTGCCACCAGTGACTCGGGACAGGGTCTAAATCAGCCCCAGCATTTT. Its translation: CATSDSGQGLNQPQHF.

This clonotype was counted many times. The chain has TRBV7-2 and TRBJ2-3, with TRBD2 matching 9 bases. Germline V gene lookup returns CDR1 SGHTA and CDR2 FQGNSA. The V gene end was trimmed by 3 bases and the J gene end by 3 bases; junction bases not matched to a gene: 4. The length of the CDR3 is 15 residues. As DNA, the CDR3 is TGTGCCAGCAGCTTGGGGGCGGGAGGGACAGATACGCAGTATTTT. It is translated as CASSLGAGGTDTQYF.

This clonotype was picked up many times. The chain has TRBV20-1 and TRBJ1-1; D is uncertain. The V gene's germline CDR1 is DFQATT and CDR2 SNEGSKA (reference sequence). The CDR3 is 13 residues long. Between the trimmed V and J ends, which lost 0 bases and 2 bases, there was a span of 7 bases. CDR3 coding DNA: TGCAGTGCTAGAGAGGACGGAAACACTGAAGCTTTCTTT. Protein: CSAREDGNTEAFF.